This record concerns one T cell receptor delta chain sequence. Its cognate antigen is unknown. Additional DNA sequences in this sample encode the identical CDR3. This entry belongs to a study of Vδ1+ human thymocytes. Extracted RNA was reverse transcribed into cDNA. Multiplex PCR used pooled V-gene forward primers and a constant-region reverse primer to amplify CDR3s. TCRdb repeated clone calling on the multiplex PCR reads with CATT. The sample holds tens of thousands of delta-chain clones, about 8% seen once. From germline, CDR1 is TSWWSYY and CDR2 QGS. V was trimmed by 5 bases and J by 1 base, leaving 29 bases between them. CDR3 size: 20 residues. Broader study findings: Highly polyclonal TRG and TRD repertoires with Gaussian CDR3 length distributions appeared in thymus.

The chain joins TRDV1 to TRDJ1; D may be TRDD2 (9 bases). This TCR was recovered from a child in the first two years of life who had congenital heart surgery. The sample taken for sequencing was Vdelta1+ gamma-delta thymocytes from the thymus. Subset noted: FACS-sorted CD3+ TCRalphabeta- TCRVdelta1+ TCRVdelta2- thymocytes. The CDR3 is CALGPRLPTGDTLGTDKLIF. The CDR3 coding sequence is TGTGCTCTTGGGCCACGCCTTCCTACTGGGGATACATTAGGCACCGATAAACTCATCTTT.